This T cell receptor (beta chain) was found in a study of shared clonotypes between healthy human individuals. Germline lookup yields CDR1 MNHEY and CDR2 SMNVEV (reference sequence). Between the trimmed V and J ends, which lost 4 bases and 3 bases, there was a span of 12 bases. The CDR3 runs to 14 residues. Naive CD8 isolation took CD45RO-negative cells positively selected for CCR7 and excluded terminally differentiated effector memory CD45RA+ cells. Assay used: immunoSEQ multiplex PCR; TCRdb lists only in-frame clones, some missing. Counted here are more than 2 million clones, just under 95% occurring once; the ten biggest clones make up about 1.7%.

The receptor was isolated from a man younger than 35 in good health. Some clones in this sample may be carry-over from other donors' samples. Sequencing was done on a sample of naive CD8+ T cells from PBMCs. This chain links TRBV27 with TRBJ1-1; D is unresolved. CDR3 loop: CASSSFGWDTEAFF. DNA for the CDR3: TGTGCCAGCAGTTCGTTTGGATGGGACACTGAAGCTTTCTTT.